One and the same sample provided the 28 T cell receptor beta chains below, sequenced in a study of blood T cells in healthy people across ages. Then a second PCR, running about 7 to 11 cycles, was carried out with a sample-barcoded 5' primer and a J-beta primer mix. TCRdb ran MiXCR on the 5' RACE reads and lists one entry per CDR3 protein. Here the sample spans approximately 690,000 distinct CDR3 sequences, 58% being singletons. Sequencing was done on a sample of blood. These receptors all stem from a man in his sixties in good health.

In DNA form, the CDR3 reads TGTGCCAGCAGTGAACTAGCGGGGACCGTGGACACGCAGTATTTT. As protein: CASSELAGTVDTQYF. V and J are TRBV25-1 and TRBJ2-3, with 9 positions matching TRBD2. Trimming at V came to 2 bases and at J to 9 bases, leaving 9 bases not matched to a gene. CDR3 length equals 15 residues. Germline assignment: CDR1 MGHDK and CDR2 SYGVNS. Full variable domain (rest looked up from reference TRBV25-1 and TRBJ2-3): EADIYQTPRYLVIGTGKKITLECSQTMGHDKMYWYQQDPGMELHLIHYSYGVNSTEKGDLSSESTVSRIRTEHFPLTLESARPSHTSQYLCASSELAGTVDTQYFGPGTRLTVL.

The chain combines TRBV5-1 with TRBJ1-2; D is unclear. Between the trimmed V and J ends, which lost 7 bases and 4 bases, there was a span of 14 bases. The CDR3 length is 13 residues. Germline V gene lookup returns CDR1 SGHRS and CDR2 YFSETQ. CDR3 DNA: TGCGCCAGCGCCCGGGAAGGTGCCTATGGCTACACCTTC. It is translated as CASAREGAYGYTF.

Details on this clonotype: Mismatch with germline at one junction end may stem from a read error. J is TRBJ2-3 and V is TRBV7-9, with 13 bases lining up with TRBD2. The germline V gene encodes CDR1 SEHNR and CDR2 FQNEAQ (reference sequence). This CDR3 spans 16 amino acids. The CDR3 loop reads CASSGGTSGKPDTQYF. In DNA, the CDR3 is TGTGCTAGCAGCGGAGGGACTAGCGGGAAGCCAGATACGCAGTATTTT. The full variable domain, with the rest looked up from reference TRBV7-9 and TRBJ2-3, is DTGVSQNPRHKITKRGQNVTFRCDPISEHNRLYWYRQTLGQGPEFLTYFQNEAQLEKSRLLSDRFSAERPKGSFSTLEIQRTEQGDSAMYLCASSGGTSGKPDTQYFGPGTRLTVL.

V and J are TRBV5-1 and TRBJ2-1; no clear D gene. Looked up from germline, CDR1 is SGHRS and CDR2 is YFSETQ. Trimming cost V 3 bases and J 4 bases, with 20 bases left between them. The CDR3 length is 17 residues. As DNA, the CDR3 is TGCGCCAGCAGCTCACCCAGTTCGCTGATATTTTACAATGAGCAGTTCTTC. It yields the protein CASSSPSSLIFYNEQFF.

The chain has TRBV2 and TRBJ2-7; 12 nucleotides line up with TRBD1. The CDR3 sequence is 14 residues long. Trimming removed 6 bases from V and 6 bases from J; junction bases left unmatched: 6. Germline assignment: CDR1 SNHLY and CDR2 FYNNEI. CDR3 in amino acids: CASSVGTGGGEQYF. The DNA of the CDR3 is TGTGCCAGCAGCGTAGGGACAGGGGGCGGCGAGCAGTACTTC.

The V call is TRBV20-1, the J call TRBJ1-6, with D tentatively TRBD1 (5 bases). V lost 0 bases to trimming and J lost 6 bases, with 12 bases between them. The CDR3 is 15 residues long. CDR1 is DFQATT and CDR2 is SNEGSKA in the germline V gene (reference sequence). CDR3 DNA sequence: TGCAGTGCTAGAGATCCCCGGGACGCTAATTCACCCCTCCACTTT. Amino acid sequence: CSARDPRDANSPLHF.

In the case of this clonotype: A single base separates this from a much larger clone, so it may be a read error. The V call is TRBV7-2, the J call TRBJ2-7; 7 positions agree with TRBD2. The V gene's germline CDR1 is SGHTA and CDR2 FQGNSA. The CDR3 has 16 amino acids. J was trimmed by 6 bases and V by 2 bases; bases with no gene match: 13. DNA for the CDR3: TGTGCCAGCAGCTTATCTCCGGGGGGAGGGTGGGGCGAGCAGTACTTC. Translated: CASSLSPGGGWGEQYF. Drawing the rest from reference TRBV7-2 and TRBJ2-7, the complete variable domain is GAGVSQSPSNKVTEKGKDVELRCDPISGHTALYWYRQSLGQGLEFLIYFQGNSAPDKSGLPSDRFSAERTGGSVSTLTIQRTQQEDSAVYLCASSLSPGGGWGEQYFGPGTRLTVT.

The gene calls are TRBV29-1 and TRBJ2-7; D might be TRBD2 (7 bases). This CDR3 region has 15 residues. Between the trimmed V and J ends, which lost 5 bases and 7 bases, there was a span of 24 bases. In germline, CDR1 is SQVTM, CDR2 ANQGSEA. In DNA form, the CDR3 reads TGCAGCGTTACGAGAGAAGGAGGGGGGGCAGGTGAGCAGTACTTC. It translates to CSVTREGGGAGEQYF.

This clonotype was found a few times. The chain has TRBV11-2 and TRBJ1-2; no clear D. The germline gives CDR1 SGHAT, CDR2 FQNNGV. The germline V and J ends were trimmed by 5 bases and 0 bases, with 16 bases remaining between them. The length of the CDR3 is 16 residues. CDR3: CASSPIPRDANYGYTF. In DNA form, the CDR3 reads TGTGCCAGCAGCCCTATCCCGCGGGATGCTAACTATGGCTACACCTTC.

The genes are TRBV10-3 and TRBJ1-5; D uncertain. Germline V gene data show CDR1 as ENHRY and CDR2 as SYGVKD. Trimming shortened V by 2 bases and J by 6 bases, and 5 bases separated the two germline ends. The CDR3 covers 12 residues. The CDR3 spells CAISELGQPQHF. DNA for the CDR3: TGTGCCATCAGTGAGCTCGGTCAGCCCCAGCATTTT.

The chain joins TRBV20-1 to TRBJ2-4; D possibly corresponds to TRBD2 (5 bases). This CDR3 has 11 amino acids. The V gene's germline CDR1 is DFQATT and CDR2 SNEGSKA (reference sequence). V was trimmed by 6 bases and J by 7 bases, leaving 10 bases between them. The DNA of the CDR3 is TGCAGTGCGGCTAGCTGGAACATTCAGTACTTC. Protein product: CSAASWNIQYF.

The gene calls are TRBV7-8 and TRBJ2-4, with 13 bases that match TRBD2. The CDR3 length is 18 residues. With 3 bases clipped from V and 6 bases from J, the junction kept 11 bases outside the gene matches. CDR1 and CDR2 (germline): SGHVS, FQNEAQ. The CDR3 region is CASSFRLAGGRDGNIQYF. The CDR3 DNA reads as TGTGCCAGCAGCTTTCGACTAGCGGGGGGAAGGGACGGAAACATTCAGTACTTC.

This clonotype was observed at least ten times. The chain links TRBV2 to TRBJ1-2, with D possibly matching TRBD1 (5 bases). Trimming shortened V by 8 bases and J by 4 bases, and 23 bases separated the two germline ends. Germline V CDR1 and CDR2: SNHLY, FYNNEI. CDR3 length equals 16 residues. The CDR3 nucleotides read TGTGCCAGCGGGGCCAGGACCGCAACTAGTCCCTATGGCTACACCTTC. The encoded protein is CASGARTATSPYGYTF.

The chain joins TRBV5-1 to TRBJ1-1; 9 positions agree with TRBD1. Germline V lookup: CDR1 SGHRS, CDR2 YFSETQ. This CDR3 comprises 18 residues. With V trimmed by 4 bases and J by 1 base, 14 bases remained unmatched. CDR3 sequence: CASSTTGTGYLGNTEAFF. DNA of the CDR3: TGCGCCAGCAGCACCACTGGGACAGGGTATTTGGGGAACACTGAAGCTTTCTTT.

V usage is TRBV29-1 and J usage is TRBJ2-5; D perhaps matches TRBD2 (8 bases). Germline V gives CDR1 SQVTM, CDR2 ANQGSEA. Trimming pared 5 bases from V and 5 bases from J, leaving 18 bases between. The CDR3 consists of 14 residues. The CDR3 protein is CSVNRGGGLETQYF. CDR3 bases: TGCAGCGTTAACAGGGGCGGGGGGCTTGAGACCCAGTACTTC.

This clonotype was found once. The genes are TRBV28 and TRBJ2-1, with 12 bases aligning to TRBD2. CDR3 size: 18 residues. Germline V gene data show CDR1 as MDHEN and CDR2 as SYDVKM. With V trimmed by 6 bases and J by 5 bases, 14 bases remained unmatched. CDR3 protein: CASSPDRVRLAGDNEQFF. The CDR3 region has the DNA TGTGCCAGCAGCCCCGACAGAGTCCGACTAGCGGGGGACAATGAGCAGTTCTTC.

This clonotype was recorded a few times. The chain combines TRBV7-2 with TRBJ2-5, with 9 bases identical to TRBD1. Germline values: CDR1 SGHTA, CDR2 FQGNSA. The CDR3 consists of 17 residues. J was trimmed by 1 base and V by 3 bases; bases with no gene match: 9. The CDR3 DNA reads TGTGCCAGCAGCTTGCAATGGGGGACAGGGATCCAAGAGACCCAGTACTTC. Its protein product is CASSLQWGTGIQETQYF.

The chain links TRBV9 to TRBJ2-1, with D possibly being TRBD1 (6 bases). CDR1 and CDR2 (germline): SGDLS, YYNGEE. The CDR3 totals 16 residues. The V end lost 0 bases, the J end lost 2 bases, and 12 bases lay between the germline ends. CDR3 DNA: TGTGCCAGCAGCGTAGGAGGCGGACAGACCTACAATGAGCAGTTCTTC. It yields the protein CASSVGGGQTYNEQFF.

Many counts were recorded for this clonotype. The rearrangement joins TRBV28 to TRBJ2-6, with D uncertain. The length of the CDR3 is 14 residues. Trimming stripped 3 bases from V and 0 bases from J, with 3 bases between. CDR1 and CDR2 (germline): MDHEN, SYDVKM. The CDR3 loop is CASSLSSGANVLTF. The CDR3, as DNA: TGTGCCAGCAGTTTGAGCTCTGGGGCCAACGTCCTGACTTTC.

The CDR3 loop reads CSARSRTGLSPLHF. CDR3 nucleotide sequence: TGCAGTGCTAGAAGCAGGACAGGCCTATCACCCCTCCACTTT. The V call is TRBV20-1, the J call TRBJ1-6; 7 bases agree with TRBD1. This CDR3 spans 14 amino acids. Germline values: CDR1 DFQATT, CDR2 SNEGSKA (reference sequence). The V and J ends lost 2 bases and 10 bases, in that order; junction bases with no gene match: 8.

With respect to this clonotype: One base away lies a much larger clone, so this may be a sequencing read error. This chain joins TRBV20-1 and TRBJ2-4; D is undetermined. The DNA end is more similar to TRBJ2-7, so the J call may be wrong. Germline values: CDR1 DFQATT, CDR2 SNEGSKA (reference sequence). There are 11 residues in the CDR3. The CDR3 nucleotides are TGCAGTGCTATGAGCTCCTACGAGCAGTACTTC. Protein sequence: CSAMSSYEQYF.

J is TRBJ2-7 and V is TRBV6-6; tentative D call: TRBD1 (6 bases). CDR3 length equals 14 residues. Germline V gene sequence: CDR1 MNHNY, CDR2 SVGAGI (reference sequence). Trimming removed 2 bases from V and 7 bases from J, with 15 bases in between. The CDR3 spells CASSYGQGPREQYF. DNA of the CDR3: TGTGCCAGCAGTTACGGGCAGGGGCCTCGGGAGCAGTACTTC.

V usage is TRBV7-9 and J usage is TRBJ2-1; D is perhaps TRBD1 or TRBD2 (5 bases each). The CDR3 consists of 14 residues. Trimming took 1 base from V and 7 from J, leaving 11 bases between them. CDR1 and CDR2 (germline): SEHNR, FQNEAQ (reference sequence). For the CDR3, the DNA is TGTGCCAGCAGCTTAGATGGGGGATTAAATGAGCAGTTCTTC. This encodes CASSLDGGLNEQFF.

The chain combines TRBV12-3 or TRBV12-4 with TRBJ2-1; TRBD1 matches at 9 bases. The V gene end was trimmed by 2 bases and the J gene end by 6 bases; junction bases not matched to a gene: 8. The CDR3 sequence is 16 residues long. DNA for the CDR3: TGTGCCAGCAGTTTATTTAGAGACAGGGGGTCCAATGAGCAGTTCTTC. The encoded protein is CASSLFRDRGSNEQFF.

There are a few counts of this clonotype. This chain uses TRBV20-1 with TRBJ2-1; D is unresolved. CDR3 length: 12 amino acids. The V gene lost 6 bases and the J gene lost 2 bases, with 8 bases spanning the gap. Germline V CDR1 and CDR2: DFQATT, SNEGSKA (reference sequence). The CDR3 DNA reads TGCAGTGCCACCGACACCTACAATGAGCAGTTCTTC. Protein sequence: CSATDTYNEQFF.

The CDR3 loop is CASSVKGGSYTDTQYF. The CDR3 region has the DNA TGTGCCAGCAGCGTCAAAGGGGGGTCATACACAGATACGCAGTATTTT. The J gene is TRBJ2-3, the V gene TRBV9; either TRBD1 or TRBD2 may supply D (6 bases each). This CDR3 region has 16 residues. Germline CDR1 SGDLS, CDR2 YYNGEE. Trimming took 2 bases from V and 2 from J, leaving 15 bases between them.

There are many counts of this clonotype. The chain links TRBV4-1 to TRBJ1-1; D perhaps matches TRBD1 (5 bases). This CDR3 has 15 amino acids. The germline V gene encodes CDR1 MGHRA and CDR2 YSYEKL. Deletions cut 1 base from V and 3 bases from J, with 12 bases between. The CDR3 protein is CASSQVSGLYTEAFF. CDR3 sequence (DNA): TGCGCCAGCAGCCAAGTGTCAGGGCTATACACTGAAGCTTTCTTT.

This clonotype was counted only a few times. This chain links TRBV12-3 or TRBV12-4 with TRBJ2-3; 7 positions agree with TRBD2. The CDR3 sequence is 15 residues long. Losses at the gene ends were 2 bases for V and 0 bases for J; bases not matched to a gene: 2. The CDR3 is CASSLSGLSTDTQYF. The CDR3 nucleotides read TGTGCCAGCAGTTTATCGGGACTAAGCACAGATACGCAGTATTTT.